This TCR beta chain was captured in a study of cytomegalovirus exposure and HLA in healthy donors. Findings of the study overall: The authors listed approximately 150 TCR beta chains as cytomegalovirus-associated.

CDR1 and CDR2 from the germline V gene are SGHNT and YYREEE (reference sequence). V lost 3 bases, J lost 4 bases, and 13 bases lay in between. The CDR3 totals 14 residues. Turning to this clone: Its cognate antigen is unknown.

The PCR used 60 Vbeta and 13 Jbeta primers. The method was immunoSEQ multiplex PCR; TCRdb's version includes in-frame clones alone and lacks a portion of them. The top ten hold around 13% of the sample, which has roughly 180,000 clones, 78% seen once. The rearrangement uses TRBV5-4 and TRBJ1-2, with D maybe TRBD1 (6 bases). The sample taken for sequencing was PBMCs. The sequence came from a woman between 50 and 59 years old in good health and CMV-seropositive. CDR3 in amino acids: CASSSTTGLYGYTF. The CDR3 DNA reads TGTGCCAGCAGCTCCACTACAGGGCTCTATGGCTACACCTTC.